Sequencing of this T cell receptor beta chain was carried out in a study of control samples from healthy donors and cancer patients (dated by TCRdb to 2020 to 2021). Turning to this clone: Its antigen is not yet known. No base qualities exist here, and no much larger clone lies one base off it.

V is shortened by 6 bases, J by 0 bases, and the region joining them spans 17 bases. Inclusive of the bounding cysteine and phenylalanine, the CDR3 is 16 residues long. The only DNA kept is the CDR3, 48 bases in frame from the first base. CDR1 and CDR2, looked up from the germline V gene (reference sequence), are MNHEY and SMNVEV. Library preparation used the immunoSEQ multiplex PCR assay. Here the immuneACCESS table is served through TCRdb, limited to in-frame sequences with V and J called. Missing clones are a known gap in these copies; in checked studies unresolved V genes cover under half, and the rest lacks a known reason. The sample records 130,000 or so clones, around 92% of which are singletons. Almost 40% of the sample belongs to the ten largest clones.

The V gene is TRBV27 and the J gene is TRBJ1-1; D gene: possibly TRBD1, on 5 matching bases. This sequence originates from a man aged 50-59 years in good health. Specimen: blood. The DNA is TGTGCCAGCAGATCTGGGGGGGGTGGCATGAACACTGAAGCTTTCTTT. Its protein is CASRSGGGGMNTEAFF.